This is a list of T cell receptor beta chains from one sample in a study of OX40 agonist ivuxolimab in advanced cancers. Clones were sequenced by immunoSEQ multiplex PCR, and TCRdb holds only the in-frame ones, with some missing. The data show roughly 40,000 clones, with 86% seen just once and 12% held by the top ten. This specimen was CD4+ or CD8+ T cells sorted from blood, taken in a trial of the OX40 agonist ivuxolimab. The receptors were sampled from an adult with an advanced solid tumor such as melanoma, head and neck, liver or kidney cancer. Each CDR3 is given with its conserved first and last residue. Fields, in order: D gene, J gene, V gene, clone size, CDR3 protein, CDR3 DNA. D genes are given only for firm matches. Size is stated for part of the rows, as once, few or many counts, or as a class when the clone is expanded.

d_gene: .; j_gene: TRBJ1-5; v_gene: TRBV7-2; abundance: .; CDR3aa: CASSLGGQPQHF; CDR3nt: TGTGCCAGCAGCTTAGGGGGACAGCCCCAGCATTTT
d_gene: TRBD2; j_gene: TRBJ2-1; v_gene: TRBV14; abundance: .; CDR3aa: CASTPRSGGAVFF; CDR3nt: TGTGCCAGCACCCCCCGAAGCGGGGGGGCGGTGTTCTTC
d_gene: .; j_gene: TRBJ1-2; v_gene: TRBV6-6; abundance: .; CDR3aa: CAIQDSYGYTF; CDR3nt: TGTGCCATCCAGGACAGTTATGGCTACACCTTC
d_gene: TRBD1; j_gene: TRBJ1-1; v_gene: TRBV9; abundance: once; CDR3aa: CASSPSGQGNTEAFF; CDR3nt: TGTGCCAGCAGCCCCTCGGGACAGGGGAACACTGAAGCTTTCTTT
d_gene: TRBD1; j_gene: TRBJ1-2; v_gene: TRBV7-2; abundance: .; CDR3aa: CASSPGTGNGYTF; CDR3nt: TGTGCCAGCAGCCCCGGGACAGGGAATGGCTACACCTTC
d_gene: TRBD1; j_gene: TRBJ1-3; v_gene: TRBV2; abundance: .; CDR3aa: CASRETGLTGNTIYF; CDR3nt: TGTGCCAGCAGAGAGACAGGGTTGACTGGAAACACCATATATTTT
d_gene: .; j_gene: TRBJ2-7; v_gene: TRBV4-1; abundance: .; CDR3aa: CASSHPGAGAYEQYF; CDR3nt: TGCGCCAGCAGCCACCCGGGAGCAGGGGCCTACGAGCAGTACTTC
d_gene: .; j_gene: TRBJ2-1; v_gene: TRBV7-8; abundance: once; CDR3aa: CASSLGPGYNEQFF; CDR3nt: TGTGCCAGCAGCCTCGGGCCGGGATACAATGAGCAGTTCTTC
d_gene: .; j_gene: TRBJ2-7; v_gene: TRBV7-2; abundance: .; CDR3aa: CASSFVIKDEQYF; CDR3nt: TGTGCCAGCAGCTTCGTTATCAAGGACGAGCAGTACTTC
d_gene: TRBD2; j_gene: TRBJ2-7; v_gene: TRBV13; abundance: .; CDR3aa: CASSPGLAAAEQYF; CDR3nt: TGTGCCAGCAGCCCTGGACTAGCGGCCGCCGAGCAGTACTTC
d_gene: .; j_gene: TRBJ2-3; v_gene: TRBV9; abundance: .; CDR3aa: CASSVDLGSTDTQYF; CDR3nt: TGTGCCAGCAGCGTAGATTTGGGGAGCACAGATACGCAGTATTTT
d_gene: .; j_gene: TRBJ1-5; v_gene: TRBV19; abundance: .; CDR3aa: CASTPGGGSPRNQPQHF; CDR3nt: TGTGCCAGTACCCCGGGGGGGGGATCACCTAGGAATCAGCCCCAGCATTTT
d_gene: .; j_gene: TRBJ1-1; v_gene: TRBV10-3; abundance: once; CDR3aa: CAISSRGPMNTEAFF; CDR3nt: TGTGCCATCAGTAGCCGTGGACCGATGAACACTGAAGCTTTCTTT
d_gene: TRBD1; j_gene: TRBJ1-2; v_gene: TRBV7-9; abundance: .; CDR3aa: CASSFRVRGGADYGYTF; CDR3nt: TGTGCCAGCAGCTTTAGGGTGAGAGGGGGCGCAGACTATGGCTACACCTTC